Sequencing of this T cell receptor beta chain was carried out in a study of CD8 T cells in Susac syndrome. Unmatched junction bases numbered 8, after V lost 1 base and J lost 2 bases. CDR1 is LGHDT and CDR2 is YNNKEL in the germline V gene (reference sequence). The CDR3 spans 17 residues. Reverse transcription used about 0.45 to 1 ug RNA and random hexamers. One entry per CDR3 protein, called by TCRdb with MiXCR from the immunoSEQ multiplex PCR reads. This sample has some 170,000 distinct CDR3 sequences, with about 93% found just once. This sequence originates from a human donor with Susac syndrome. The chain combines TRBV3-1 with TRBJ2-1; 7 bases map to TRBD2. What was sequenced was CD4+ T cells from PBMCs. The DNA for the CDR3 is TGTGCCAGCAGCCAAGTCTTCAGCGGGGAGACCTACAATGAGCAGTTCTTC. Encoded protein: CASSQVFSGETYNEQFF.